The 27 T cell receptor beta chains below were found in one sample sequenced in a study of T cells in Graves' hyperthyroidism and ophthalmopathy. It was RNA transcripts that yielded the amplified TCR beta CDR3 regions. First-round RT-PCR with HTBI primers amplified the TCR CDR3 region. MiXCR, run by TCRdb on the multiplex PCR reads, gives a single entry per CDR3 protein. Of around 500,000 distinct CDR3 sequences listed, 14% are singletons. Sequencing was done on a sample of blood. These receptor sequences come from a woman in her thirties or forties with Graves' hyperthyroidism.

The CDR3 DNA reads as TGCAGTGCTAGATGGCGGACAGGGGGTCATTCACCCCTCCACTTT. Residues: CSARWRTGGHSPLHF. The chain links TRBV20-1 to TRBJ1-6; 10 positions agree with TRBD1. This CDR3 spans 15 amino acids. V was pared by 2 bases and J by 8 bases, with 6 bases of the junction left unmatched. Germline V lookup: CDR1 DFQATT, CDR2 SNEGSKA (reference sequence).

Ten or more counts support this clonotype. The chain has TRBV7-9 and TRBJ1-5, with D unresolved. The V and J ends lost 5 bases and 5 bases respectively, with 7 bases between them. The germline gives CDR1 SEHNR, CDR2 FQNEAQ (reference sequence). The length of the CDR3 is 12 residues. The CDR3 nucleotides read TGTGCCAGCAGCGCCTTGGATCAGCCCCAGCATTTT. Translated: CASSALDQPQHF.

This clonotype has just a few counts. The chain joins TRBV7-9 to TRBJ2-4, with a weak D call TRBD2 (5 bases). The ends were cut back, 1 base at V and 8 bases at J, with 18 bases in the middle. In germline, CDR1 is SEHNR, CDR2 FQNEAQ (reference sequence). CDR3 length: 16 amino acids. The CDR3 bases are TGTGCCAGCAGCTTAGATAACGCGGTCTGGGAGCACATTCAGTACTTC. It is translated as CASSLDNAVWEHIQYF.

J is TRBJ1-2 and V is TRBV24-1; D may be TRBD1 (6 bases). The CDR3 is 18 residues long. Trimming took off 2 bases at V and 6 bases at J, with 24 bases between the two ends. CDR1 KGHDR and CDR2 SFDVKD come from the germline V gene. The CDR3 reads CATSDWSPGTNRFDGYTF. The CDR3, as DNA: TGTGCCACCAGTGATTGGTCTCCGGGGACAAATAGATTCGATGGCTACACCTTC.

This clonotype was seen many times. J is TRBJ2-1 and V is TRBV20-1; D unresolved. V was shortened by 7 bases and J by 0 bases, with 16 bases between the two germline ends. The CDR3 runs to 15 residues. Germline lookup yields CDR1 DFQATT and CDR2 SNEGSKA (reference sequence). DNA of the CDR3: TGCAGTGGGGCGCATTACATAAGCTCCTACAATGAGCAGTTCTTC. Its protein product is CSGAHYISSYNEQFF.

This clonotype came up many times. The chain couples TRBV18 to TRBJ2-5; D remains ambiguous. Per germline, CDR1 KGHSH and CDR2 LQKENI. Deletions cut 6 bases from V and 2 bases from J, with 10 bases between. CDR3 length: 13 residues. CDR3 DNA sequence: TGTGCCAGCTCTATGGGCACTCAAGAGACCCAGTACTTC. This gives the protein CASSMGTQETQYF.

This clonotype was counted at least ten times. V gene TRBV20-1 combines with J gene TRBJ2-3; 8 bases are a match to TRBD2. Trimming at V came to 7 bases and at J to 6 bases, leaving 9 bases not matched to a gene. Germline V gene lookup returns CDR1 DFQATT and CDR2 SNEGSKA (reference sequence). CDR3 length: 13 residues. Here the CDR3 reads CSGSGSSLDTQYF. CDR3 sequence (DNA): TGCAGTGGGAGCGGGAGTTCTCTGGATACGCAGTATTTT.

This clonotype was counted at least ten times. The chain employs TRBV3-1 and TRBJ2-3; 8 bases align to TRBD2. CDR3 length: 15 amino acids. The germline V gene has CDR1 LGHDT and CDR2 YNNKEL (reference sequence). Germline trimming cut 1 base from V and 4 bases from J; bases unmatched to any gene: 4. DNA of the CDR3: TGTGCCAGCAGCCAAGTGGGACTAGTTTCAGATACGCAGTATTTT. As protein: CASSQVGLVSDTQYF.

This sequence joins TRBV20-1 and TRBJ2-7, with TRBD2 matching over 8 bases. V gave up 0 bases and J gave up 2 bases; unmatched junction bases: 9. Germline CDR1 and CDR2: DFQATT and SNEGSKA (reference sequence). The CDR3 consists of 16 residues. The CDR3 reads CSARDPGGRDTYEQYF. The CDR3, as DNA: TGCAGTGCTAGAGACCCGGGGGGGCGGGATACCTACGAGCAGTACTTC.

The chain has TRBV20-1 and TRBJ1-3; no clear D gene. The ends were cut back, 0 bases at V and 3 bases at J, with 15 bases in the middle. Germline V gene lookup returns CDR1 DFQATT and CDR2 SNEGSKA (reference sequence). This CDR3 contains 16 residues. In DNA, the CDR3 is TGCAGTGCTAGAGATCGTGCCCGGGGTGTTGGAAACACCATATATTTT. Protein product: CSARDRARGVGNTIYF.

Worth noting for this clonotype: A clone one base away is much larger, so this may be a read error. V usage is TRBV12-3 or TRBV12-4 and J usage is TRBJ2-7; 9 bases fit TRBD1. The CDR3 consists of 16 residues. V shed 3 bases and J 1 base; nucleotides not matched to a gene: 7. CDR3 DNA: TGTGCCAGCAGTTTTAAAGGGACAGGGTCATCCTACGAGCAGTACTTC. Protein product: CASSFKGTGSSYEQYF.

The sample holds many counts of this clonotype. The V and J genes are TRBV7-2 and TRBJ2-6; D possibly corresponds to TRBD2 (6 bases). Trimming took 7 bases from V and 0 from J, leaving 13 bases between them. CDR3 length: 16 residues. Germline V gene lookup returns CDR1 SGHTA and CDR2 FQGNSA. The CDR3, as DNA: TGTGCCAGCAACACGGGACTTTTCTCTGGGGCCAACGTCCTGACTTTC. It translates to CASNTGLFSGANVLTF.

This clonotype was counted many times. CDR3 bases: TGTGCCAGCAGCTTAGCCCTGTGGGAAAAACTGTTTTTT. Residues: CASSLALWEKLFF. V and J are TRBV7-9 and TRBJ1-4, with D uncertain. The germline V gene encodes CDR1 SEHNR and CDR2 FQNEAQ (reference sequence). The CDR3 sequence is 13 residues long. The V gene lost 0 bases and the J gene lost 8 bases, with 7 bases spanning the gap.

To note about this clonotype: A much larger clonotype is one base distant, so this may be a read error. This rearrangement joins TRBV15 to TRBJ2-7; TRBD1 agrees at 9 bases. Germline V gene data show CDR1 as LNHNV and CDR2 as YYDKDF (reference sequence). The length of the CDR3 is 15 residues. CDR3 amino acids: CATSRGGQGSYEQHF. DNA for the CDR3: TGTGCCACCAGCAGAGGTGGACAGGGGTCCTACGAGCAGCACTTC.

Many counts were recorded for this clonotype. This chain connects TRBV30 to TRBJ2-1; a possible D gene is TRBD2 (5 bases). With 7 bases removed from V and 6 bases from J, the gap between germline ends came to 19 bases. The CDR3 consists of 14 residues. Germline CDR1 is GTSNPN and CDR2 is SVGIG (reference sequence). CDR3 nucleotide sequence: TGTGCCTCACAGAGACCCGGAGGATCCAATGAGCAGTTCTTC. Encoded protein: CASQRPGGSNEQFF.

The table lists this clonotype with a few counts. This chain joins TRBV4-2 and TRBJ2-1, with 11 bases identical to TRBD2. The trim removed 1 base at V and 0 bases at J, leaving 5 bases unmatched. Germline-derived CDR1 and CDR2 are LGHNA and YNFKEQ. There are 18 residues in the CDR3. CDR3 protein: CASSQVLAGGLSYNEQFF. The DNA of the CDR3 is TGTGCCAGCAGCCAAGTCCTAGCGGGAGGCCTCTCCTACAATGAGCAGTTCTTC.

Remarks on this clonotype: A much larger clone is a single base away; this may be a read error. The chain has TRBV28 and TRBJ2-1; the D call may be TRBD1 or TRBD2 (5 bases each). Germline V gene data show CDR1 as MDHEN and CDR2 as SYDVKM. The V end lost 7 bases, the J end lost 3 bases, and 19 bases lay between the germline ends. This CDR3 contains 16 residues. The CDR3 nucleotides are TGTGCCAGCAACCCTTGGGGGAGAACCGGCTACAATGAGCAGTTCTTC. Protein sequence: CASNPWGRTGYNEQFF.

The gene calls are TRBV5-1 and TRBJ2-5, with D possibly TRBD2 on 5 matching bases. The CDR3 covers 16 residues. V lost 2 bases, J lost 1 base, and 15 bases lay in between. Germline CDR1 reads SGHRS; CDR2 reads YFSETQ. CDR3 coding DNA: TGCGCCAGCAGCTTTGGCGCTGCTAGCATCCAAGAGACCCAGTACTTC. It codes for CASSFGAASIQETQYF. Together with reference TRBV5-1 and TRBJ2-5, the CDR3 gives the full variable domain: KAGVTQTPRYLIKTRGQQVTLSCSPISGHRSVSWYQQTPGQGLQFLFEYFSETQRNKGNFPGRFSGRQFSNSRSEMNVSTLELGDSALYLCASSFGAASIQETQYFGPGTRLLVL.

Ten or more counts support this clonotype. The chain combines TRBV18 with TRBJ2-5; D is unclear. The CDR3 sequence is 13 residues long. Germline loops: CDR1 KGHSH, CDR2 LQKENI. V was pared by 3 bases and J by 5 bases, with 10 bases between. For the CDR3, the DNA is TGTGCCAGCTCACCTACCCCCGGGGAGACCCAGTACTTC. Translated, it gives CASSPTPGETQYF.

This chain links TRBV10-3 with TRBJ1-5; possible D gene TRBD1, 6 bases. The CDR3 runs 15 residues. V lost 3 bases and J lost 3, with 12 bases in between. CDR1 and CDR2 from the germline V gene are ENHRY and SYGVKD. DNA of the CDR3: TGTGCCATCAGTGACCCCGGACAGCACAATCAGCCCCAGCATTTT. As protein: CAISDPGQHNQPQHF.

This clonotype was seen many times. The chain has TRBV20-1 and TRBJ2-3; unclear D gene. The CDR3 is 14 residues long. The germline gives CDR1 DFQATT, CDR2 SNEGSKA (reference sequence). V lost 6 bases, J lost 6 bases, and 19 bases lay in between. For the CDR3, the DNA is TGCAGTGCCCCGGAGCCCACCCGATGGGATACGCAGTATTTT. It specifies CSAPEPTRWDTQYF.

Many counts were recorded for this clonotype. The chain carries TRBV7-8 and TRBJ2-3; 9 nucleotides match TRBD1. CDR1 SGHVS and CDR2 FQNEAQ come from the germline V gene. This CDR3 is 16 amino acids long. J was trimmed by 2 bases and V by 5 bases; bases with no gene match: 8. For the CDR3, the DNA is TGTGCCAGCAGCCGCACCGACAGGGGGTTCACAGATACGCAGTATTTT. Translated, it gives CASSRTDRGFTDTQYF.

This clonotype has more than one count but fewer than ten. The chain combines TRBV12-3 or TRBV12-4 with TRBJ1-2; D unclear. The ends were cut back, 7 bases at V and 3 bases at J, with 12 bases in the middle. The CDR3 is 13 residues long. CDR3 region: CASTSASYYGYTF. CDR3 DNA sequence: TGTGCCAGCACTTCGGCTTCTTACTATGGCTACACCTTC.

This clonotype occurred many times. The rearrangement uses TRBV12-3 or TRBV12-4 and TRBJ2-5; 9 nucleotides line up with TRBD2. CDR3 length: 14 amino acids. The junction had 7 bases not matched to a gene; V was cut back by 6 bases and J by 5 bases. CDR3 in amino acids: CASSRAGGRETQYF. In DNA form, the CDR3 reads TGTGCCAGCAGCCGAGCGGGAGGACGGGAGACCCAGTACTTC.

Remarks on this clonotype: This clone may be a read error of a much larger clone one base away. The chain links TRBV11-2 to TRBJ1-2; D ambiguous. Trimming shortened V by 0 bases and J by 4 bases, and 9 bases separated the two germline ends. Germline values: CDR1 SGHAT, CDR2 FQNNGV. This CDR3 region has 14 residues. CDR3 sequence (DNA): TGTGCCAGCAGCTTAGACCCGGGGATCTATGGCTACACCTTC. The encoded protein is CASSLDPGIYGYTF.

The sample holds many counts of this clonotype. The chain carries TRBV5-1 and TRBJ2-7, with D hard to call. Germline CDR1 and CDR2: SGHRS and YFSETQ. This CDR3 contains 16 residues. V was cut by 3 bases and J by 0 bases, with 16 bases left in between. The CDR3: CASSSGRSAGSYEQYF. In nucleotides, the CDR3 is TGCGCCAGCAGCTCCGGACGGTCGGCAGGCTCCTACGAGCAGTACTTC.

This clonotype was recorded a few times. The chain uses TRBV15 and TRBJ1-2, with TRBD1 as a possible D gene (5 bases). CDR1 LNHNV and CDR2 YYDKDF come from the germline V gene (reference sequence). V lost 5 bases and J 2 bases, leaving 9 bases between the germline ends. There are 13 residues in the CDR3. CDR3 amino acids: CATSGWGNYGYTF. CDR3 in DNA: TGTGCCACCAGCGGTTGGGGCAACTATGGCTACACCTTC.